These 7 T cell receptor beta chains were all obtained from the same sample, sequenced in a study of Graves' ophthalmopathy and Graves' hyperthyroidism. Scientists amplified the TCR beta CDR3 regions from RNA transcripts. The library came from an HTBI-primed first-round RT-PCR and a second-round multiplex PCR. TCRdb recomputed calls from the multiplex PCR reads with MiXCR, one row per CDR3 protein. The table records about half a million distinct CDR3 sequences, around 15% of them present only once. Material for sequencing was blood. All receptors come from a young woman with Graves' ophthalmopathy.

CDR3 sequence reads: CASSYSGRSTYEQYF. CDR3 nucleotides: TGTGCCAGCAGCTATAGCGGGAGAAGCACCTACGAGCAGTACTTC. The genes are TRBV7-2 and TRBJ2-7; 9 bases match TRBD2. Germline V gene data show CDR1 as SGHTA and CDR2 as FQGNSA. The length of the CDR3 is 15 residues. J lost 2 bases, V lost 4 bases, and 6 bases had no gene match.

This clonotype has ten or more counts. The chain is built from TRBV28 and TRBJ2-5; possibly TRBD2 for D (5 bases). V lost 2 bases, J lost 3 bases, and 13 bases lay in between. The germline gives CDR1 MDHEN, CDR2 SYDVKM. The CDR3 has 15 residues. CDR3 nucleotide sequence: TGTGCCAGCAGTTTAGGCGAAGCGGAAGAAGAGACCCAGTACTTC. Protein sequence: CASSLGEAEEETQYF.

This clonotype has at least ten counts. This chain links TRBV20-1 with TRBJ1-2; unclear D gene. Trimming removed 6 bases from V and 0 bases from J, with 11 bases in between. CDR3 size: 13 residues. Germline V CDR1 and CDR2: DFQATT, SNEGSKA (reference sequence). CDR3 amino acids: CSATYPANYGYTF. CDR3 sequence (DNA): TGCAGTGCCACCTATCCAGCTAACTATGGCTACACCTTC.

This clonotype was counted at least ten times. This chain joins TRBV10-3 and TRBJ1-6; no reliable D call. V was pared by 7 bases and J by 5 bases, with 9 bases between. The CDR3 contains 13 residues. CDR1 is ENHRY and CDR2 is SYGVKD in the germline V gene. This chain's CDR3 is CAIKGGDNSPLHF. CDR3 sequence (DNA): TGTGCCATCAAAGGTGGGGATAATTCACCCCTCCACTTT.

Ten or more counts support this clonotype. The chain carries TRBV10-2 and TRBJ2-7; D possibly matches TRBD1 or TRBD2 (5 bases each). Germline V lookup: CDR1 WSHSY, CDR2 SAAADI. Trimming pared 5 bases from V and 0 bases from J, leaving 11 bases between. The CDR3 is made up of 14 amino acids. CDR3 bases: TGCGCCAGCAGTCCGGGACGCCGCTCCTACGAGCAGTACTTC. It translates to CASSPGRRSYEQYF.

There are many counts of this clonotype. The chain recombines TRBV11-2 with TRBJ2-5; no clear D gene. Germline V lookup: CDR1 SGHAT, CDR2 FQNNGV. V dropped 0 bases and J dropped 5 bases, with 7 bases sitting between them. The CDR3 sequence is 13 residues long. In DNA form, the CDR3 reads TGTGCCAGCAGCTTAGATGGGTGGGAGACCCAGTACTTC. This translates into CASSLDGWETQYF.

This clonotype was counted many times. The genes are TRBV20-1 and TRBJ2-7; TRBD2 matches 7 bases. The ends lost 0 bases at V and 7 bases at J; junction bases unmatched: 6. Germline V gene sequence: CDR1 DFQATT, CDR2 SNEGSKA (reference sequence). The CDR3 spans 13 residues. CDR3 region: CSARDQGGWEQYF. DNA for the CDR3: TGCAGTGCTAGAGATCAGGGAGGGTGGGAGCAGTACTTC.